The subject of this entry is one T cell receptor (beta chain). Antigen unknown. The junction had 12 bases not matched to a gene; V was cut back by 6 bases and J by 3 bases. This CDR3 has 17 residues. Germline V gene lookup returns CDR1 SNHLY and CDR2 FYNNEI. The sample is drawn from a study of blood T cells in healthy people across ages. Overall study findings and caveats: Significant beta diversity loss was already apparent by age about 42, declining roughly linearly.

A sample-barcoded 5' primer and a J-beta primer mix were used in a second PCR of roughly 7 to 11 cycles. All cDNA molecules were each tagged by a template-switch adaptor with 12 random nucleotides. TCRdb processed the 5' RACE reads anew with MiXCR; each CDR3 protein has one entry. Of some 760,000 distinct CDR3 sequences in the sample, around 25% were seen once. They isolated at least 6 million PBMCs from each sample. These same records also appear under a second study, on T cells of mothers and their children. That study adds: Mothers gave over 10 million TCR beta CDR3 reads each, and children some 3 million each.

The clonotype was recovered from a boy aged 10-17 years in good health. The sample consisted of blood. The genes are TRBV2 and TRBJ2-4; 9 nucleotides agree with TRBD2. CDR3 sequence reads: CASSFRLAEDFKNIQYF. CDR3 sequence (DNA): TGTGCCAGCAGCTTTAGACTAGCGGAAGATTTCAAAAACATTCAGTACTTC. The full variable domain, rest sourced from reference TRBV2 and TRBJ2-4, is EPEVTQTPSHQVTQMGQEVILRCVPISNHLYFYWYRQILGQKVEFLVSFYNNEISEKSEIFDDQFSVERPDGSNFTLKIRSTKLEDSAMYFCASSFRLAEDFKNIQYFGAGTRLSVL.